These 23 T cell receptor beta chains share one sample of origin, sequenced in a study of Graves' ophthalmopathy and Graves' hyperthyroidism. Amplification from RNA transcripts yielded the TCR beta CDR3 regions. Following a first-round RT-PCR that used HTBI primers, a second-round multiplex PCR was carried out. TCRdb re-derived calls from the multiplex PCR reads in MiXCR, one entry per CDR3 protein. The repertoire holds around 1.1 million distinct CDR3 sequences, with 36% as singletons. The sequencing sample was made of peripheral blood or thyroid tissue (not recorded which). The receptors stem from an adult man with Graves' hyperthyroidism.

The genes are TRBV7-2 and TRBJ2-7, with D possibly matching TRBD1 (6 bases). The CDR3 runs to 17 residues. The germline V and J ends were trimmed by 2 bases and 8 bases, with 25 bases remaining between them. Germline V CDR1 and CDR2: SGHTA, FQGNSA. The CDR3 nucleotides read TGTGCCAGCAGCTTATTAGTCGGACAGCACAATCAGCCCCAGCAGTACTTC. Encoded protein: CASSLLVGQHNQPQQYF.

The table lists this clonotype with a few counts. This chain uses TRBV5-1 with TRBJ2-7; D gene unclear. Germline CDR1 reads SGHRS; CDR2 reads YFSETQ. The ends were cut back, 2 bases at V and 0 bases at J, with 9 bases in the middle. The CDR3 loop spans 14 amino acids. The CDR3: CASSFLGVSYEQYF. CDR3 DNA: TGCGCCAGCAGCTTTCTGGGTGTCTCCTACGAGCAGTACTTC.

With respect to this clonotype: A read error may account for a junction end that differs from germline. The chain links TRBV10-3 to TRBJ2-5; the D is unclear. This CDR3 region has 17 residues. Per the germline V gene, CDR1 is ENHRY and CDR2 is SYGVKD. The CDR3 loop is CASSYRKDGRDQETQYF. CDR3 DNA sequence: TGTGCCAGCAGTTACCGCAAAGACGGACGGGACCAAGAGACCCAGTACTTC.

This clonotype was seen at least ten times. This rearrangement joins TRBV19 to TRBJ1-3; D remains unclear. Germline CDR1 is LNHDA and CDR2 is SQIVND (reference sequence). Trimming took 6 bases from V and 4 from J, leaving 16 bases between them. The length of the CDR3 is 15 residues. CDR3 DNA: TGTGCCAGTAGCAAAGACAAACCGACGGGAAACACCATATATTTT. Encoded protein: CASSKDKPTGNTIYF.

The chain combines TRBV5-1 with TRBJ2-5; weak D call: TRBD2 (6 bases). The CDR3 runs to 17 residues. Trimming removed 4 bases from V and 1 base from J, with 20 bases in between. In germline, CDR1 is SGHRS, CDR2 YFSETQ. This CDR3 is CASSHLDPGLRQETQYF. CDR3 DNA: TGCGCCAGCAGCCACCTAGACCCCGGACTACGCCAAGAGACCCAGTACTTC.

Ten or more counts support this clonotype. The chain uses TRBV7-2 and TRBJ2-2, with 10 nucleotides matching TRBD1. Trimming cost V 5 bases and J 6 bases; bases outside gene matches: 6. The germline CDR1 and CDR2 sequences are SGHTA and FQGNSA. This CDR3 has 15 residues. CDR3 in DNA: TGTGCCAGCAGCGCCGGGACAGGGGTCTCCGGGGAGCTGTTTTTT. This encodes CASSAGTGVSGELFF.

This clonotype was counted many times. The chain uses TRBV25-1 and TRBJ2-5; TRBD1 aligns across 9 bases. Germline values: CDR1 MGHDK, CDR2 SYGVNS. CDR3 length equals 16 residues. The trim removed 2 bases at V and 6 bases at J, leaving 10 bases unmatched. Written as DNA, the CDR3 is TGTGCCAGCAGTGAACCCCGACAGGGGGTGGGGAAGACCCAGTACTTC. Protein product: CASSEPRQGVGKTQYF.

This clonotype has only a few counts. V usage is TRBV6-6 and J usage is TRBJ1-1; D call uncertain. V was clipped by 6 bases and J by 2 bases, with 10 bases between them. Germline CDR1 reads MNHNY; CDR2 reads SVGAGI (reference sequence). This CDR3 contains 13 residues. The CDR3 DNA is TGTGCCAGCAGCCAAAACAGCAACACTGAAGCTTTCTTT. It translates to CASSQNSNTEAFF.

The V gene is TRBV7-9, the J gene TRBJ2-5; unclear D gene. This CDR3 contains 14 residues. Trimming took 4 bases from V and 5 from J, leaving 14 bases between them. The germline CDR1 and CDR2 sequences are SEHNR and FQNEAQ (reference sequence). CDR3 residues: CASSSTDDGETQYF. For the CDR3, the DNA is TGTGCCAGCAGCTCAACAGACGACGGCGAGACCCAGTACTTC.

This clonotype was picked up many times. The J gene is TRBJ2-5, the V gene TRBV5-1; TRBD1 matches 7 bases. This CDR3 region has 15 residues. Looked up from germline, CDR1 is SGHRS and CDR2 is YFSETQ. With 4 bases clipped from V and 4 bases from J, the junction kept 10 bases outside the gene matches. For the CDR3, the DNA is TGCGCCAGCAGCCCTGACAGGGATGGACCAGAGACCCAGTACTTC. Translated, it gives CASSPDRDGPETQYF.

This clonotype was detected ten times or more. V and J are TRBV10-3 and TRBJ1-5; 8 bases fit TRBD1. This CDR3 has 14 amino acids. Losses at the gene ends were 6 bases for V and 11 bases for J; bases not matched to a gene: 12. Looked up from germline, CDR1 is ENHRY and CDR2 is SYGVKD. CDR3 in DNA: TGTGCCATCAGAGAGGGGACAGGTGCAGGGACCCAGCATTTT. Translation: CAIREGTGAGTQHF.

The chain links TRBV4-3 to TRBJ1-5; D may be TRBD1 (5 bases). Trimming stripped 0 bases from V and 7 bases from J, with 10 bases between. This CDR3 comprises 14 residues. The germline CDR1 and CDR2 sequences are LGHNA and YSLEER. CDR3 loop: CASSQETGRQPQHF. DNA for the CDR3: TGCGCCAGCAGCCAAGAAACGGGGCGGCAGCCCCAGCATTTT.

CDR3 protein: CASSLERPEQYF. The CDR3 region has the DNA TGTGCCAGCAGCTTAGAACGCCCCGAGCAGTACTTC. This chain joins TRBV7-9 and TRBJ2-7, with D hard to call. Germline-derived CDR1 and CDR2 are SEHNR and FQNEAQ (reference sequence). Trimming cost V 1 base and J 6 bases, with 7 bases left between them. The CDR3 has 12 amino acids.

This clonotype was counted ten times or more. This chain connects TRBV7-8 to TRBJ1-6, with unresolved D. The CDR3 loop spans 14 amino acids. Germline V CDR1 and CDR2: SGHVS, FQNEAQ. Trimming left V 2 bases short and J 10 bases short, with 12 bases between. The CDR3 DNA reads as TGTGCCAGCAGCTTATTTGCGGAAGAGTCACCCCTCCACTTT. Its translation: CASSLFAEESPLHF.

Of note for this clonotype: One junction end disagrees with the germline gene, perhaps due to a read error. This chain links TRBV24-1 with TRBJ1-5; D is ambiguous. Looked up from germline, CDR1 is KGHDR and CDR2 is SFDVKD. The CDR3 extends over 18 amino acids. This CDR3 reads CAISDLIEGGNSNRPQHF. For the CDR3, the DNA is TGTGCCATCAGTGATTTGATAGAGGGCGGAAATAGCAATCGGCCCCAGCATTTT.

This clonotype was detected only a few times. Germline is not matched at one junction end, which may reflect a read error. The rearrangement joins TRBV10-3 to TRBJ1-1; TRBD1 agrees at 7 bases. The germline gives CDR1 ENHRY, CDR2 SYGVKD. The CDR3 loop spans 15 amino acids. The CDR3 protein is CASSEAQGGETEAFF. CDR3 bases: TGTGCCAGCAGTGAAGCGCAGGGGGGTGAAACTGAAGCTTTCTTT.

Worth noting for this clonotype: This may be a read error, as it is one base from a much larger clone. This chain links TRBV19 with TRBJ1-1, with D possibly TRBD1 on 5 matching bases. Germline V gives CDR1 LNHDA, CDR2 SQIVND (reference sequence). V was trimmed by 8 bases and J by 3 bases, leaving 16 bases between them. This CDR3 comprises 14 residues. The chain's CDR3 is CASGYGGVDTEAFF. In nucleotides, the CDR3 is TGTGCCAGTGGTTACGGGGGAGTTGACACTGAAGCTTTCTTT.

The CDR3 DNA reads as TGCGCCAGCAGCCAAGCCGACAGGCCGTGGGAGCTGTTTTTT. Encoded protein: CASSQADRPWELFF. The rearrangement links TRBV4-1 to TRBJ2-2, with D possibly matching TRBD1 (6 bases). The ends were cut back, 1 base at V and 9 bases at J, with 12 bases in the middle. The CDR3 spans 14 residues. Germline V CDR1 and CDR2: MGHRA, YSYEKL.

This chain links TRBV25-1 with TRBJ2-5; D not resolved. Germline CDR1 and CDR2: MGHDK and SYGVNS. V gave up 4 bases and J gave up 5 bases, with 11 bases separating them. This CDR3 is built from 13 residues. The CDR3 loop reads CASSGAAVETQYF. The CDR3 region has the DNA TGTGCCAGCAGTGGGGCTGCCGTGGAGACCCAGTACTTC. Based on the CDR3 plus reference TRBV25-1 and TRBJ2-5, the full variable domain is EADIYQTPRYLVIGTGKKITLECSQTMGHDKMYWYQQDPGMELHLIHYSYGVNSTEKGDLSSESTVSRIRTEHFPLTLESARPSHTSQYLCASSGAAVETQYFGPGTRLLVL.

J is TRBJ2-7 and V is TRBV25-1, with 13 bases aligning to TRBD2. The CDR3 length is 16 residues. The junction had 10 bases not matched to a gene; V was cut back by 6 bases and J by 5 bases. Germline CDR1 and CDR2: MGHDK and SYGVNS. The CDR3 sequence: CASRSDWTSGSHEQYF. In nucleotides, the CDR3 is TGTGCCAGCAGGTCTGACTGGACTAGCGGGAGTCACGAGCAGTACTTC.

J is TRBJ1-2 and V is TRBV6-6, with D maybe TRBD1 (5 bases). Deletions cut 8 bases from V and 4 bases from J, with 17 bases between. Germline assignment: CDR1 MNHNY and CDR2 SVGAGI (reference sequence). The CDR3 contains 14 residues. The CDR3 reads CASVSGGTSYGYTF. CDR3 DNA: TGTGCCAGCGTCTCAGGCGGGACTTCCTATGGCTACACCTTC.

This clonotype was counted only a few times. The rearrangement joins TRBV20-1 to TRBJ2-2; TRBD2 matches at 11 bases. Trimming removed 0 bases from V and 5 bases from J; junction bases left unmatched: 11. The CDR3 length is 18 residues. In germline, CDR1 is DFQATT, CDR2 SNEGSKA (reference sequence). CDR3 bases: TGCAGTGCTAGAGACCCTACAACTAGCGGGAGAAGTACCGGGGAGCTGTTTTTT. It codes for CSARDPTTSGRSTGELFF.

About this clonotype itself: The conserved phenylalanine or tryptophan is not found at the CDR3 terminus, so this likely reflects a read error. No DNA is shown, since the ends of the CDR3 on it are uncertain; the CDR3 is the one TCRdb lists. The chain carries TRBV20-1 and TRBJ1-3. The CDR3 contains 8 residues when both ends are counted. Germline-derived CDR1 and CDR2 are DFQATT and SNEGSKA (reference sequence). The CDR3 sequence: CSALSAGV.